These 15 T cell receptor beta chains share one sample of origin, sequenced in a study of blood T cell repertoires in COVID-19. Measured with immunoSEQ multiplex PCR; TCRdb has only the in-frame clones, and not every one. The table lists hundreds of thousands of clones, about nine tenths of them singletons. What was sequenced was PBMCs or T cells enriched from blood (not recorded which). All receptors come from a woman in her 30s who had recovered from COVID-19.

V usage is TRBV28 and J usage is TRBJ2-5, with 9 bases that match TRBD2. The CDR3 totals 14 residues. The trim removed 4 bases at V and 6 bases at J, leaving 6 bases unmatched. Germline V gives CDR1 MDHEN, CDR2 SYDVKM. The CDR3 nucleotides read TGTGCCAGCAGTTCGGGACTAGCTTCGAAGACCCAGTACTTC. As protein: CASSSGLASKTQYF. The full variable domain, in which reference TRBV28 and TRBJ2-5 provide the parts outside the CDR3, is DVKVTQSSRYLVKRTGEKVFLECVQDMDHENMFWYRQDPGLGLRLIYFSYDVKMKEKGDIPEGYSVSREKKERFSLILESASTNQTSMYLCASSSGLASKTQYFGPGTRLLVL.

The chain uses TRBV19 and TRBJ1-5; D uncertain. The germline gives CDR1 LNHDA, CDR2 SQIVND (reference sequence). The CDR3 sequence is 15 residues long. The ends were cut back, 4 bases at V and 0 bases at J, with 10 bases in the middle. CDR3 coding DNA: TGTGCCAGTAGTAGGTTCGGGAATAGCAATCAGCCCCAGCATTTT. It yields the protein CASSRFGNSNQPQHF.

This sequence joins TRBV7-9 and TRBJ1-4, with a possible D match to TRBD1 (5 bases). CDR1 and CDR2 (germline): SEHNR, FQNEAQ (reference sequence). V was shortened by 5 bases and J by 4 bases, with 26 bases between the two germline ends. CDR3 size: 19 residues. The CDR3 loop reads CASSDRRQFGGRDNEKLFF. Written as DNA, the CDR3 is TGTGCCAGCAGCGACAGAAGACAGTTTGGGGGGAGGGATAATGAAAAACTGTTTTTT.

This chain uses TRBV7-9 with TRBJ2-2; D ambiguous. Trimming stripped 2 bases from V and 0 bases from J, with 4 bases between. This CDR3 has 14 residues. CDR1 is SEHNR, CDR2 FQNEAQ, per germline (reference sequence). The CDR3 is CASSLLPNTGELFF. The CDR3 DNA is TGTGCCAGCAGCTTACTCCCGAACACCGGGGAGCTGTTTTTT.

The gene calls are TRBV3-1 (or the pseudogene TRBV3-2) and TRBJ1-6; tentative D call: TRBD1 (6 bases). Trimming cost V 4 bases and J 8 bases, with 21 bases left between them. CDR3 length: 17 amino acids. Germline-derived CDR1 and CDR2 are LGHDT and YNNKEL (reference sequence). CDR3 protein: CASSLCDPGTSHSPLHF. CDR3 DNA sequence: TGTGCCAGCAGCCTCTGTGACCCCGGGACATCCCATTCACCCCTCCACTTT.

This sequence joins TRBV11-2 and TRBJ2-7; D is ambiguous. V dropped 0 bases and J dropped 3 bases, with 12 bases sitting between them. Looked up from germline, CDR1 is SGHAT and CDR2 is FQNNGV. CDR3 size: 15 residues. The CDR3 region is CASSLDQPSVYEQYF. CDR3 in DNA: TGTGCCAGCAGCTTAGATCAACCGTCAGTCTACGAGCAGTACTTC.

The gene calls are TRBV5-1 and TRBJ2-7, with D perhaps matching TRBD1 (6 bases). Germline-derived CDR1 and CDR2 are SGHRS and YFSETQ. CDR3 length: 12 residues. The V and J ends lost 5 bases and 5 bases respectively, with 11 bases between them. The CDR3 protein is CASSRTAHEQYF. The CDR3 DNA sequence: TGCGCCAGCAGTAGGACAGCACACGAGCAGTACTTC.

The chain combines TRBV5-1 with TRBJ2-2, with 7 bases that match TRBD2. J gave up 6 bases and V 0 bases, and 5 bases lay outside the gene matches. Germline CDR1 is SGHRS and CDR2 is YFSETQ. The CDR3 is made up of 15 amino acids. The chain's CDR3 is CASSLVREAAGELFF. The CDR3 DNA is TGCGCCAGCAGCTTGGTCCGGGAGGCGGCCGGGGAGCTGTTTTTT.

V and J are TRBV27 and TRBJ1-2; D not resolved. The ends were cut back, 4 bases at V and 4 bases at J, with 13 bases in the middle. Germline CDR1 and CDR2: MNHEY and SMNVEV (reference sequence). CDR3 length: 14 residues. The CDR3 DNA sequence: TGTGCCAGCAGTTCGTACCTAGCCCCCTATGGCTACACCTTC. Protein: CASSSYLAPYGYTF.

The gene calls are TRBV3-1 (or the pseudogene TRBV3-2) and TRBJ2-1; D unresolved. Germline-derived CDR1 and CDR2 are LGHDT and YNNKEL (reference sequence). The CDR3 contains 15 residues. V shed 0 bases and J shed 4 bases, with 10 bases lying between them. The CDR3 bases are TGTGCCAGCAGCCAAGAAAGCATAATGTACAATGAGCAGTTCTTC. It encodes CASSQESIMYNEQFF.

This sequence joins TRBV5-1 and TRBJ1-6, with D possibly being TRBD1 (6 bases). CDR1 SGHRS and CDR2 YFSETQ come from the germline V gene. The CDR3 has 13 amino acids. V shed 0 bases and J shed 8 bases, with 6 bases lying between them. CDR3 coding DNA: TGCGCCAGCAGCTTGGCAGGGGATTCACCCCTCCACTTT. It specifies CASSLAGDSPLHF.

This chain uses TRBV24-1 with TRBJ1-4; D unresolved. V gave up 4 bases and J gave up 6 bases, with 11 bases separating them. The CDR3 is made up of 14 amino acids. From germline, CDR1 is KGHDR and CDR2 SFDVKD. The CDR3 loop reads CATSDTGGDEKLFF. As DNA, the CDR3 is TGTGCCACCAGTGACACGGGAGGTGATGAAAAACTGTTTTTT.

J is TRBJ1-5 and V is TRBV18, with TRBD1 matching over 7 bases. The CDR3 loop spans 17 amino acids. CDR1 KGHSH and CDR2 LQKENI come from the germline V gene. J lost 3 bases, V lost 6 bases, and 14 bases had no gene match. The CDR3 nucleotides read TGTGCCAGCTCTCCCCCTGGACAGGCGACTATCAATCAGCCCCAGCATTTT. Amino acid sequence: CASSPPGQATINQPQHF.

The V call is TRBV19, the J call TRBJ1-2; 7 positions agree with TRBD1. J lost 4 bases, V lost 3 bases, and 11 bases had no gene match. Per germline, CDR1 LNHDA and CDR2 SQIVND (reference sequence). The CDR3 consists of 16 residues. The CDR3 coding sequence is TGTGCCAGTAGTATTGCCCCCGGGACAGCGCTCTATGGCTACACCTTC. The encoded protein is CASSIAPGTALYGYTF.

The chain couples TRBV19 to TRBJ2-3, with a possible D match to TRBD1 (6 bases). Trimming shortened V by 1 base and J by 5 bases, and 13 bases separated the two germline ends. This CDR3 comprises 15 residues. Germline V gives CDR1 LNHDA, CDR2 SQIVND (reference sequence). The CDR3 bases are TGTGCCAGTAGTATAGTACAGGGTCGAGGAGATACGCAGTATTTT. Residues: CASSIVQGRGDTQYF.